A selection of T cell receptor beta chains follows, all from one sample in a study of CD8+ T cells in alopecia areata. Profiling relied on immunoSEQ multiplex PCR, and the TCRdb table lists in-frame clones only, not all of them. The sample holds some 160,000 clones, roughly two thirds seen once. Sequencing was performed on CD4+ T cells sorted from blood, taken at week 4, from a patient treated with tofacitinib. These receptors came from a human donor with alopecia areata. The CDR3 runs from the conserved cysteine through the conserved F or W. The order of the fields is J gene, V gene, D gene, CDR3 length, clone size, CDR3 protein, CDR3 DNA. A D gene is named only where the DNA matches it firmly. Clone sizes are given selectively: once, few, many, or a class where the clone is expanded.

TRBJ2-7	TRBV5-7	-	17	-	CASPPRAHTLFSYEQYF	TGTGCCAGCCCTCCCCGGGCTCATACACTTTTCTCCTACGAGCAGTACTTC
TRBJ1-6	TRBV19	-	14	-	CASSPQLLRSPLHF	TGTGCCAGTAGTCCCCAGCTATTGAGGTCACCCCTCCACTTT
TRBJ2-3	TRBV7-3	TRBD2	14	-	CASSTGLAADTQYF	TGTGCCAGCAGCACGGGACTAGCCGCAGATACGCAGTATTTT
TRBJ1-6	TRBV6-1	TRBD1	17	-	CASSDPVQGASNSPLHF	TGTGCCAGCAGTGACCCCGTGCAGGGGGCGTCTAATTCACCCCTCCACTTT
TRBJ1-4	TRBV7-8	TRBD1	14	-	CASSGQGAREKLFF	TGTGCCAGCAGCGGACAGGGGGCAAGGGAAAAACTGTTTTTT
TRBJ2-2	TRBV7-9	-	12	-	CASSLETGELFF	TGTGCCAGCAGCTTGGAAACCGGGGAGCTGTTTTTT
TRBJ1-2	TRBV9	-	14	once	CASSPGSYYYGYTF	TGTGCCAGCAGCCCCGGAAGCTACTACTATGGCTACACCTTC
TRBJ2-3	TRBV29-1	-	13	-	CSADVGGSDTQYF	TGCAGTGCTGACGTGGGGGGATCAGATACGCAGTATTTT
TRBJ2-5	TRBV11-2	-	13	-	CASTPRGQETQYF	TGTGCCAGCACTCCTAGGGGCCAAGAGACCCAGTACTTC
TRBJ2-5	TRBV6-6	-	14	many	CASIGDQYQETQYF	TGTGCCAGCATTGGGGACCAGTACCAAGAGACCCAGTACTTC
TRBJ2-7	TRBV29-1	-	13	-	CSVTGTPAYEQYF	TGCAGCGTTACCGGGACGCCTGCCTACGAGCAGTACTTC
TRBJ1-5	TRBV11-2	-	15	-	CASSFGEGMGQPQHF	TGTGCCAGCAGCTTCGGTGAGGGTATGGGTCAGCCCCAGCATTTT
TRBJ1-2	TRBV27	-	11	few	CASGHRDGYTF	TGTGCCAGCGGTCACAGAGATGGCTACACCTTC
TRBJ1-2	TRBV29-1	-	14	-	CSVGPGRGQYGYTF	TGCAGCGTTGGACCTGGGCGGGGACAATATGGCTACACCTTC
TRBJ2-7	TRBV11-3	-	11	-	CASSARDEQYF	TGTGCCAGCAGCGCCCGGGACGAGCAGTACTTC
TRBJ2-3	TRBV29-1	-	14	-	CSVAAGAIVDTQYF	TGCAGCGTTGCTGCGGGGGCTATTGTTGATACGCAGTATTTT
TRBJ2-5	TRBV5-1	-	15	-	CASSLAGVAPETQYF	TGCGCCAGCAGCTTGGCCGGGGTGGCCCCCGAGACCCAGTACTTC
TRBJ1-2	TRBV30	-	13	-	CAWSVWGYDGYTF	TGTGCCTGGAGTGTATGGGGTTACGATGGCTACACCTTC
TRBJ1-5	TRBV30	-	13	-	CAWSYGENQPQHF	TGTGCCTGGAGTTACGGGGAGAATCAGCCCCAGCATTTT
TRBJ1-2	TRBV15	TRBD1	17	-	CATSRGGGVRSNYGYTF	TGTGCCACCAGCAGAGGAGGGGGCGTCAGGAGTAACTATGGCTACACCTTC
TRBJ1-2	TRBV29-1	TRBD1	16	few	CSVVALRGQGNYGYTF	TGCAGCGTTGTTGCCCTCAGAGGACAGGGGAACTATGGCTACACCTTC
TRBJ2-3	TRBV30	TRBD2	14	-	CAWRIAGGGDTQYF	TGTGCCTGGAGGATAGCGGGGGGAGGCGATACGCAGTATTTT
TRBJ1-2	TRBV5-1	TRBD1	14	-	CASSPGQGRYGYTF	TGCGCCAGCAGCCCCGGACAGGGGAGGTATGGCTACACCTTC